Listed here are 10 T cell receptor beta chains from one sample, sequenced in a study of T cells in Graves' hyperthyroidism and ophthalmopathy. Authors of the study amplified TCR beta CDR3 regions from RNA transcripts. With the HTBI primer set, the TCR CDR3 went through a first round of RT-PCR. TCRdb re-analysed the multiplex PCR reads in MiXCR, keeping a single row per CDR3 protein. The sample records about 200,000 distinct CDR3 sequences, roughly 17% being singletons. The material sequenced was blood. Receptors were obtained from a woman aged 45-60 years with Graves' hyperthyroidism.

Ten or more counts support this clonotype. This chain uses TRBV7-3 with TRBJ2-1, with a possible D match to TRBD2 (5 bases). V gave up 2 bases and J gave up 8 bases, with 16 bases separating them. The germline V gene encodes CDR1 SGHTA and CDR2 FQGTGA. This CDR3 is 15 amino acids long. This CDR3 is CASSLDGKMSDEQFF. Written as DNA, the CDR3 is TGTGCCAGCAGCTTAGACGGGAAGATGTCGGATGAGCAGTTCTTC. Complete variable domain (other parts from reference TRBV7-3 and TRBJ2-1): GAGVSQTPSNKVTEKGKYVELRCDPISGHTALYWYRQSLGQGPEFLIYFQGTGAADDSGLPNDRFFAVRPEGSVSTLKIQRTERGDSAVYLCASSLDGKMSDEQFFGPGTRLTVL.

The V and J genes are TRBV12-3 or TRBV12-4 and TRBJ2-5; perhaps TRBD2 as D (5 bases). The CDR3 sequence is 13 residues long. The V gene lost 10 bases and the J gene lost 1 base, with 13 bases spanning the gap. CDR3 loop: CATQEGPQETQYF. The CDR3 nucleotides read TGTGCCACCCAAGAGGGCCCCCAAGAGACCCAGTACTTC.

As concerns this clonotype: This may be a read error, as it is one base from a much larger clone. The chain joins TRBV5-5 to TRBJ1-1; 7 nucleotides align to TRBD1. Germline V CDR1 and CDR2: SGHKS, YYEKEE (reference sequence). The V and J ends lost 6 bases and 4 bases, in that order; junction bases with no gene match: 9. The CDR3 loop spans 14 amino acids. This CDR3 is CASTRVGTVTEAFF. In DNA form, the CDR3 reads TGTGCCAGCACCCGGGTGGGGACAGTCACTGAAGCTTTCTTT.

This clonotype has at least ten counts. The V call is TRBV20-1, the J call TRBJ2-1; TRBD2 agrees at 14 bases. Trimming cost V 6 bases and J 8 bases; bases outside gene matches: 15. Germline lookup yields CDR1 DFQATT and CDR2 SNEGSKA (reference sequence). There are 17 residues in the CDR3. Written as DNA, the CDR3 is TGCAGTGCAGAAAAGGGACTAGCGGGAGAGGGTGTGGATGAGCAGTTCTTC. Its translation is CSAEKGLAGEGVDEQFF.

The rearrangement uses TRBV7-9 and TRBJ2-1; D ambiguous. V gave up 1 base and J gave up 4 bases, with 8 bases separating them. Germline CDR1 and CDR2: SEHNR and FQNEAQ (reference sequence). The CDR3 length is 14 residues. The CDR3: CASSLGEGYNEQFF. In nucleotides, the CDR3 is TGTGCCAGCAGCTTAGGAGAAGGGTACAATGAGCAGTTCTTC.

The chain recombines TRBV7-2 with TRBJ2-2; the D gene is possibly TRBD2 (6 bases). The CDR3 is made up of 16 amino acids. Per the germline V gene, CDR1 is SGHTA and CDR2 is FQGNSA. Trimming left V 5 bases short and J 2 bases short, with 15 bases between. This CDR3 is CASSPGGAANTGELFF. The DNA for the CDR3 is TGTGCCAGCAGCCCTGGCGGGGCAGCCAACACCGGGGAGCTGTTTTTT.

At least ten counts were recorded for this clonotype. V gene TRBV2 combines with J gene TRBJ1-5; weak D call: TRBD1 (5 bases). The CDR3 contains 15 residues. V was pared by 3 bases and J by 1 base, with 10 bases between. The germline V gene encodes CDR1 SNHLY and CDR2 FYNNEI. Written as DNA, the CDR3 is TGTGCCAGCAGTGATCAGGGACTCAGCAATCAGCCCCAGCATTTT. Protein: CASSDQGLSNQPQHF.

The chain has TRBV24-1 and TRBJ2-7; the D gene is possibly TRBD2 (6 bases). CDR1 and CDR2 (germline): KGHDR, SFDVKD. The CDR3 spans 14 residues. V gave up 4 bases and J gave up 4 bases, with 13 bases separating them. In DNA form, the CDR3 reads TGTGCCACCAGTGAAGGAGGGGATCCTTACGAGCAGTACTTC. It is translated as CATSEGGDPYEQYF.

Ten or more counts support this clonotype. The chain combines TRBV27 with TRBJ2-1, with D possibly TRBD2 on 6 matching bases. This CDR3 contains 14 residues. Looked up from germline, CDR1 is MNHEY and CDR2 is SMNVEV (reference sequence). The V end was cut by 5 bases, the J end by 3 bases, with 11 bases between. The CDR3 nucleotides are TGTGCCAGCAGTCCACGGACTATCTACAATGAGCAGTTCTTC. Protein sequence: CASSPRTIYNEQFF.

At least ten counts were recorded for this clonotype. The chain has TRBV11-2 and TRBJ2-3; the match to TRBD2 covers 9 bases. The germline V gene encodes CDR1 SGHAT and CDR2 FQNNGV. J was trimmed by 14 bases and V by 4 bases; bases with no gene match: 4. CDR3 length equals 11 residues. Written as DNA, the CDR3 is TGTGCCAGCAGCTCTAGCGGGGCAATGTATTTT. Encoded protein: CASSSSGAMYF.